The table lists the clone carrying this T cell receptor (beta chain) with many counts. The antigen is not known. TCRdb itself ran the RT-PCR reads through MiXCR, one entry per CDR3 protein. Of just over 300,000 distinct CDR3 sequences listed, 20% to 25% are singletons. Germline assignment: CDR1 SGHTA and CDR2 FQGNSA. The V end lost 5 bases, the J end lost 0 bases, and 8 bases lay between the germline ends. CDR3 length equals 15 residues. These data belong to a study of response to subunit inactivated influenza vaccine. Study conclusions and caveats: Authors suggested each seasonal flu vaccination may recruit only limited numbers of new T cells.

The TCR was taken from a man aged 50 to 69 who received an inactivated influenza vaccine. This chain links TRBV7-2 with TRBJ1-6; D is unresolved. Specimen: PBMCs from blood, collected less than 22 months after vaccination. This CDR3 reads CASSPQPSYNSPLHF. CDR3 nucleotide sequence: TGTGCCAGCAGCCCCCAGCCCTCCTATAATTCACCCCTCCACTTT.